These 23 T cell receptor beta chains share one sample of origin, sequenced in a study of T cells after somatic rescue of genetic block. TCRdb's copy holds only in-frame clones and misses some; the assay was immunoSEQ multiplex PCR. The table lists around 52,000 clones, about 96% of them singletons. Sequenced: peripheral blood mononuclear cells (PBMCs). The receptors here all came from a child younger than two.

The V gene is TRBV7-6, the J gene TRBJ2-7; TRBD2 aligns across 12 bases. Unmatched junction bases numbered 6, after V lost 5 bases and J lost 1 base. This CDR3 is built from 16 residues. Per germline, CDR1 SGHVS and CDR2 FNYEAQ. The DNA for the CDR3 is TGTGCCAGCAGCCTGGGGACTAGCGGGTTTTCCTACGAGCAGTACTTC. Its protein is CASSLGTSGFSYEQYF.

CDR3 residues: CASSHLGGNEQFF. DNA for the CDR3: TGTGCCAGCAGCCATCTGGGGGGTAATGAGCAGTTCTTC. This chain connects TRBV11-2 to TRBJ2-1; tentative D call: TRBD2 (6 bases). This CDR3 is built from 13 residues. V lost 5 bases, J lost 7 bases, and 12 bases lay in between. CDR1 is SGHAT, CDR2 FQNNGV, per germline.

The CDR3 DNA follows: TGTGCCAGTAGTATACACCGCGGGACAAAAGAGACCCAGTACTTC. This encodes CASSIHRGTKETQYF. The V call is TRBV19, the J call TRBJ2-5, with D perhaps TRBD1 or TRBD2 (6 bases each). V dropped 2 bases and J dropped 3 bases, with 13 bases sitting between them. Germline assignment: CDR1 LNHDA and CDR2 SQIVND (reference sequence). This CDR3 comprises 15 residues.

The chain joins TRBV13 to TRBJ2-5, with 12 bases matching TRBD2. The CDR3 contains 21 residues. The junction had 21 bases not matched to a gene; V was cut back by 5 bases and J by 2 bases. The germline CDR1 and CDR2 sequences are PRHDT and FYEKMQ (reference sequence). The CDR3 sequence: CASSTRAQGPGTSGPQETQYF. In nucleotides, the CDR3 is TGTGCCAGCAGCACTAGAGCCCAGGGTCCCGGGACTAGCGGGCCTCAAGAGACCCAGTACTTC.

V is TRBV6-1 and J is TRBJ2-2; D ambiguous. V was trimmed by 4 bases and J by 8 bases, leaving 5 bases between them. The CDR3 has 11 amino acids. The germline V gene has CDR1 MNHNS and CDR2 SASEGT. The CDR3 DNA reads TGTGCCAGCAGTGCAACGGGGGAGCTGTTTTTT. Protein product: CASSATGELFF.

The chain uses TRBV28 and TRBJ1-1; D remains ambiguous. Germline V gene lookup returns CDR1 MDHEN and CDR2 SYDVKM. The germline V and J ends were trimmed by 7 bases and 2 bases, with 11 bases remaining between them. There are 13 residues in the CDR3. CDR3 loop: CASTFRGNTEAFF. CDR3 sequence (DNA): TGTGCCAGCACCTTTAGAGGTAACACTGAAGCTTTCTTT.

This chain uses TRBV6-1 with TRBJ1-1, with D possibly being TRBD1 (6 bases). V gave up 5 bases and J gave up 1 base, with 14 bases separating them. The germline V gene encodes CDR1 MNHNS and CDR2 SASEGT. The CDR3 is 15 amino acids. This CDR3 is CASSSQGSSNTEAFF. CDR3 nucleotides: TGTGCCAGCAGTTCCCAGGGGAGTTCGAACACTGAAGCTTTCTTT.

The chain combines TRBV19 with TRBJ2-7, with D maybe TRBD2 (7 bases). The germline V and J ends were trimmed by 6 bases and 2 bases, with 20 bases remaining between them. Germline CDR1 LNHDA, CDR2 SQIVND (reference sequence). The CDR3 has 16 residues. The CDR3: CASRPQGAGAPYEQYF. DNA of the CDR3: TGTGCCAGTAGACCACAGGGCGCGGGAGCCCCCTACGAGCAGTACTTC. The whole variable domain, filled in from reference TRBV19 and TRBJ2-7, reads DGGITQSPKYLFRKEGQNVTLSCEQNLNHDAMYWYRQDPGQGLRLIYYSQIVNDFQKGDIAEGYSVSREKKESFPLTVTSAQKNPTAFYLCASRPQGAGAPYEQYFGPGTRLTVT.

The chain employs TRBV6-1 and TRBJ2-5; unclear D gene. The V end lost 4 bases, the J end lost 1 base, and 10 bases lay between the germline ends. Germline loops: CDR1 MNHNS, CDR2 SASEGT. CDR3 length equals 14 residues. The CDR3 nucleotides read TGTGCCAGCAGTGTATCCGGGCCCCAAGAGACCCAGTACTTC. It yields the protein CASSVSGPQETQYF.

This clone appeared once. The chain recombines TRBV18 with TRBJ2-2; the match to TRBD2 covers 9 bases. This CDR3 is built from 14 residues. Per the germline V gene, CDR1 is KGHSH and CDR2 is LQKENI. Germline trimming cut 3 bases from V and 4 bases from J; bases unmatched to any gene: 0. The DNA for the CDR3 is TGTGCCAGCTCACCTAGCGGGAGCACCGGGGAGCTGTTTTTT. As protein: CASSPSGSTGELFF. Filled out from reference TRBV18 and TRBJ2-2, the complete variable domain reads NAGVMQNPRHLVRRRGQEARLRCSPMKGHSHVYWYRQLPEEGLKFMVYLQKENIIDESGMPKERFSAEFPKEGPSILRIQQVVRGDSAAYFCASSPSGSTGELFFGEGSRLTVL.

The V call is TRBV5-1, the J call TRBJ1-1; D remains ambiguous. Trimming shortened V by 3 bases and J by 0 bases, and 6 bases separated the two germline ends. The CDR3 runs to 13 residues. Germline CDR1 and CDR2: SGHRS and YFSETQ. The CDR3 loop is CASSWRVNTEAFF. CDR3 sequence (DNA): TGCGCCAGCAGCTGGAGGGTGAACACTGAAGCTTTCTTT. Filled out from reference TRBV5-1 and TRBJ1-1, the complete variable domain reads KAGVTQTPRYLIKTRGQQVTLSCSPISGHRSVSWYQQTPGQGLQFLFEYFSETQRNKGNFPGRFSGRQFSNSRSEMNVSTLELGDSALYLCASSWRVNTEAFFGQGTRLTVV.

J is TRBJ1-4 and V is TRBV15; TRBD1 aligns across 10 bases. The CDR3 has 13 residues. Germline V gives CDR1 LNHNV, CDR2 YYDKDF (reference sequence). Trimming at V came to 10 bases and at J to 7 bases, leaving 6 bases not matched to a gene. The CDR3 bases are TGTGCCAATTCGAGGGACAGGGGTGAAAAACTGTTTTTT. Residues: CANSRDRGEKLFF.

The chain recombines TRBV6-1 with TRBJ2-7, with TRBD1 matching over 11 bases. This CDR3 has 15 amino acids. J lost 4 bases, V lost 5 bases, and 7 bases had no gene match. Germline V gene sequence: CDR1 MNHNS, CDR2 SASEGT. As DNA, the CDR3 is TGTGCCAGCAGTAAAGATAGGGACAGGGGGTACGAGCAGTACTTC. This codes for CASSKDRDRGYEQYF.

Here the CDR3 DNA reads TGCGCCAGCAGCTTGCATCGGACAGGTAACTCACCCCTCCACTTT. It codes for CASSLHRTGNSPLHF. The V call is TRBV5-1, the J call TRBJ1-6; 7 bases align to TRBD1. The CDR3 has 15 amino acids. V shed 1 base, J shed 10 bases, and the junction held 8 bases outside the gene matches. Germline CDR1 and CDR2: SGHRS and YFSETQ.

CDR3 loop: CASSLAGIEAFF. In nucleotides, the CDR3 is TGTGCCAGCAGCTTAGCAGGGATTGAAGCTTTCTTT. This chain connects TRBV7-9 to TRBJ1-1; no definite D call. The CDR3 spans 12 residues. Germline V lookup: CDR1 SEHNR, CDR2 FQNEAQ (reference sequence). Trimming removed 0 bases from V and 7 bases from J, with 6 bases in between.

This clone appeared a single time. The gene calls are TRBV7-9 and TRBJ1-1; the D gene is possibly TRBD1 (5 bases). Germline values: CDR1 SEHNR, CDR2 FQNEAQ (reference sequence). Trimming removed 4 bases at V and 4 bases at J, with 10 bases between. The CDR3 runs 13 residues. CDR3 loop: CASSSGGSTEAFF. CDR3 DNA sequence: TGTGCCAGCAGCTCGGGGGGGAGCACTGAAGCTTTCTTT.

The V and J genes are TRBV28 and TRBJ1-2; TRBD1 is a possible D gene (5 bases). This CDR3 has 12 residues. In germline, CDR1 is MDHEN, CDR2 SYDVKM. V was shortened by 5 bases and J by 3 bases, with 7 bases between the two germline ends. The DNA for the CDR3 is TGTGCCAGCAGTCCAGGGTACTATGGCTACACCTTC. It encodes CASSPGYYGYTF.

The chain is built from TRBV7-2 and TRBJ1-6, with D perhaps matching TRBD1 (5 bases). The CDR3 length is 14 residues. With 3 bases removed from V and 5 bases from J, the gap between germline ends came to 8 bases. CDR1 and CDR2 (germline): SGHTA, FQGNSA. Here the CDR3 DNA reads TGTGCCAGCAGCTTGGTCAGGGATAATTCACCCCTCCACTTT. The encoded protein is CASSLVRDNSPLHF.

The CDR3, as DNA: TGTGCCAGCAGCCCCCTGGACAGGAACACTGAAGCTTTCTTT. Residues: CASSPLDRNTEAFF. The chain links TRBV7-2 to TRBJ1-1; weak D call: TRBD1 (6 bases). Germline V gene data show CDR1 as SGHTA and CDR2 as FQGNSA. The CDR3 is 14 residues long. V lost 5 bases to trimming and J lost 1 base, with 11 bases between them.

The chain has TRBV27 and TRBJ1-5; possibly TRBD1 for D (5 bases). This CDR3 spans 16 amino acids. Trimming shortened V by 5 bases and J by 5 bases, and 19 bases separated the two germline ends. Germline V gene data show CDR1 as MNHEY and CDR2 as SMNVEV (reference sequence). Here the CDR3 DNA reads TGTGCCAGCAGTCTCTTCTCGGGGGGTGGGGATCAGCCCCAGCATTTT. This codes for CASSLFSGGGDQPQHF.

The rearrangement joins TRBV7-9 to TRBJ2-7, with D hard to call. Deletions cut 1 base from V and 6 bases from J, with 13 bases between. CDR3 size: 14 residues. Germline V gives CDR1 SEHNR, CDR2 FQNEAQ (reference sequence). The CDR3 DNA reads TGTGCCAGCAGCTTAGGTTTAAACGCCGGCGAGCAGTACTTC. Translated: CASSLGLNAGEQYF.

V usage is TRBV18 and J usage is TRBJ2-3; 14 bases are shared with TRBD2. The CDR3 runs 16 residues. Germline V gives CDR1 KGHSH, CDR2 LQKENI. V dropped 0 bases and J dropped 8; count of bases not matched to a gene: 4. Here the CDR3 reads CASSPPGTSGSSTQYF. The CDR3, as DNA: TGTGCCAGCTCACCACCCGGGACTAGCGGGAGTAGTACGCAGTATTTT.

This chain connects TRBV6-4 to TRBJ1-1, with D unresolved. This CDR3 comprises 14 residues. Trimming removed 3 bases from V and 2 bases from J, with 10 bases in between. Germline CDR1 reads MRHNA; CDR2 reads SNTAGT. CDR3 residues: CASSEQTTNTEAFF. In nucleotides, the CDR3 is TGTGCCAGCAGTGAGCAGACAACAAACACTGAAGCTTTCTTT.